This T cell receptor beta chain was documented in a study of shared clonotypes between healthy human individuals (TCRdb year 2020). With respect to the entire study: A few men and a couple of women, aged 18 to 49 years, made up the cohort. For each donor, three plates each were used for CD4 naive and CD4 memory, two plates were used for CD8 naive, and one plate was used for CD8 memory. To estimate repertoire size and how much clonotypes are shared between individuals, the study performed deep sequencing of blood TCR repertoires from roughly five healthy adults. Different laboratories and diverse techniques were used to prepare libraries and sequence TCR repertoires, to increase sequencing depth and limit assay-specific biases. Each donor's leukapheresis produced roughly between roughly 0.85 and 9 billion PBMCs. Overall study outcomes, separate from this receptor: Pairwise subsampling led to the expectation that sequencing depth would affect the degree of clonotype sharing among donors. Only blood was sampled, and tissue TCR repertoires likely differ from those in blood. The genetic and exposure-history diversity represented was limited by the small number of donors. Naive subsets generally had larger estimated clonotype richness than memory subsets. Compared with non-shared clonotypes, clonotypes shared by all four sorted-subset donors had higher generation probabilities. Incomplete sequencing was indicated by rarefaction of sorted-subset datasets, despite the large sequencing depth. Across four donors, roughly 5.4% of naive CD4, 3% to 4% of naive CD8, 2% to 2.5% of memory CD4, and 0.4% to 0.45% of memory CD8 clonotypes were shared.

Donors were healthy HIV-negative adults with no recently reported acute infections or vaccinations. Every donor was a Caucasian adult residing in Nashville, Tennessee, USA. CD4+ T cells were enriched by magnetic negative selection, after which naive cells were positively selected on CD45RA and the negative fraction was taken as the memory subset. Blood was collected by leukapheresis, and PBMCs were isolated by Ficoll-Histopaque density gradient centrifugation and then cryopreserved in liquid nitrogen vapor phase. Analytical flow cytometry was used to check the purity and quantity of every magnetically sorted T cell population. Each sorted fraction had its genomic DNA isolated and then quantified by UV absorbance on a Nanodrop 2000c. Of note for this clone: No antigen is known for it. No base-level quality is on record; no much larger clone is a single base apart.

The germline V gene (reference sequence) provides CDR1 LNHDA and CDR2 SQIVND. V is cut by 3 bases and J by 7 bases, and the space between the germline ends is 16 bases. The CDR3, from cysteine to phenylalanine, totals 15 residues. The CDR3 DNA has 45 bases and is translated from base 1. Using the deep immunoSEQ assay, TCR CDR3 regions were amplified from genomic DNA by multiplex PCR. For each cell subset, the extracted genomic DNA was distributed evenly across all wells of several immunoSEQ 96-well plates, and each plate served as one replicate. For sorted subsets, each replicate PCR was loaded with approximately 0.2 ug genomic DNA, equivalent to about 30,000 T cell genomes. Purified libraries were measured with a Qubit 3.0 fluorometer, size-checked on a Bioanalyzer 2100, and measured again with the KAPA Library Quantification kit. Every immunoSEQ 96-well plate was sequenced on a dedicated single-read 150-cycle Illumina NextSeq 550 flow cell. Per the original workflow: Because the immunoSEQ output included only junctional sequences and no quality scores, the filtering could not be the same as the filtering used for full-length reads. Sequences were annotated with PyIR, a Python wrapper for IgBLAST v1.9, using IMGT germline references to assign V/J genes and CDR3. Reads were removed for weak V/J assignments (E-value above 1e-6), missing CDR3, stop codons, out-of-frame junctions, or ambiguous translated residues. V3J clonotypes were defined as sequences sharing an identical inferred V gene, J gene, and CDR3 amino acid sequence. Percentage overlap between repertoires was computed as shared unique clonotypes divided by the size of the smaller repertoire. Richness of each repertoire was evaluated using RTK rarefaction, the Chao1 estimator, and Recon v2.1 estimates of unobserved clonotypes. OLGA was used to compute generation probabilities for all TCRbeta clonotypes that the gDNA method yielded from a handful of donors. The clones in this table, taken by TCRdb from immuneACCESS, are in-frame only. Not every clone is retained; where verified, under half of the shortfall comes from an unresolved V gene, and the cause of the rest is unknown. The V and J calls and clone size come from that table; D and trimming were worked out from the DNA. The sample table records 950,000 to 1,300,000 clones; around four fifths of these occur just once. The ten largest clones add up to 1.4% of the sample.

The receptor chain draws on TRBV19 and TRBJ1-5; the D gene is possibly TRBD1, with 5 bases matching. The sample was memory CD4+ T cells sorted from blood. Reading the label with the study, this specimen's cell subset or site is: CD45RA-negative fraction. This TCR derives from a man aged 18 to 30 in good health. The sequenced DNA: TGTGCCAGTAGTATTGGCTGGGGGGGAGGCCAGCCCCAGCATTTT. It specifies CASSIGWGGGQPQHF.